A single sample gave rise to the 18 T cell receptor beta chains below, sequenced in a study of blood T cell repertoires in COVID-19. Using immunoSEQ multiplex PCR, the repertoire was profiled, and TCRdb retains in-frame clones only, with some absent. Here the sample spans more than 150,000 clones, roughly 81% being singletons. The sequenced sample consisted of peripheral blood. The receptors come from a woman of 80 years or more with COVID-19, enrolled during active disease.

The J gene is TRBJ1-6, the V gene TRBV2, with 10 bases identical to TRBD1. This CDR3 is built from 15 residues. Unmatched junction bases numbered 9, after V lost 6 bases and J lost 10 bases. Germline assignment: CDR1 SNHLY and CDR2 FYNNEI. The CDR3 region has the DNA TGTGCCAGCAGGAAGACAGGGGGCGGTGGGTCACCCCTCCACTTT. Translated: CASRKTGGGGSPLHF.

This sequence joins TRBV19 and TRBJ2-1, with a possible D match to TRBD2 (5 bases). CDR1 is LNHDA, CDR2 SQIVND, per germline (reference sequence). Trimming stripped 4 bases from V and 6 bases from J, with 16 bases between. This CDR3 has 15 amino acids. The chain's CDR3 is CASSTVGEGPNEQFF. CDR3 DNA: TGTGCCAGTAGTACCGTAGGTGAGGGCCCCAATGAGCAGTTCTTC.

The rearrangement joins TRBV7-2 to TRBJ2-7, with 9 bases aligning to TRBD2. The CDR3 is 15 amino acids. CDR1 and CDR2 from the germline V gene are SGHTA and FQGNSA. J lost 2 bases, V lost 1 base, and 3 bases had no gene match. CDR3 amino acids: CASSLGPSGTYEQYF. The CDR3 DNA is TGTGCCAGCAGCTTAGGTCCTAGCGGGACCTACGAGCAGTACTTC.

This clone ranks as medium-sized. The rearrangement links TRBV27 to TRBJ2-7, with unresolved D. CDR1 is MNHEY and CDR2 is SMNVEV in the germline V gene (reference sequence). The V gene lost 5 bases and the J gene lost 3 bases, with 20 bases spanning the gap. The CDR3 has 16 residues. In DNA, the CDR3 is TGTGCCAGCAGTCCCTCCCCTGTTGGCAGGATCTACGAGCAGTACTTC. Translation: CASSPSPVGRIYEQYF.

V usage is TRBV7-6 and J usage is TRBJ2-1, with 11 bases fitting TRBD2. CDR3 length equals 16 residues. Germline V CDR1 and CDR2: SGHVS, FNYEAQ. J lost 3 bases, V lost 6 bases, and 7 bases had no gene match. The CDR3 loop is CASSRLAGRNYNEQFF. CDR3 DNA sequence: TGTGCCAGCAGTCGACTAGCGGGGAGGAACTACAATGAGCAGTTCTTC. Filled out from reference TRBV7-6 and TRBJ2-1, the complete variable domain reads GAGVSQSPRYKVTKRGQDVALRCDPISGHVSLYWYRQALGQGPEFLTYFNYEAQQDKSGLPNDRFSAERPEGSISTLTIQRTEQRDSAMYRCASSRLAGRNYNEQFFGPGTRLTVL.

The chain joins TRBV24-1 to TRBJ2-3; tentative D call: TRBD1 (6 bases). Germline V gene sequence: CDR1 KGHDR, CDR2 SFDVKD. Trimming stripped 5 bases from V and 3 bases from J, with 8 bases between. The CDR3 extends over 13 amino acids. CDR3 loop: CATSAGATDTQYF. As DNA, the CDR3 is TGTGCCACCAGTGCAGGGGCGACAGATACGCAGTATTTT.

The gene calls are TRBV11-3 and TRBJ1-2, with 10 bases aligning to TRBD1. The CDR3 sequence is 15 residues long. Germline-derived CDR1 and CDR2 are SGHNT and YENEEA. V shed 3 bases, J shed 5 bases, and the junction held 6 bases outside the gene matches. The DNA for the CDR3 is TGTGCCAGCAGCTTGGGGGACAGGGGTCTTTATGGCTACACCTTC. Its translation is CASSLGDRGLYGYTF.

CDR3 loop: CASSRGTTNGYTF. CDR3 bases: TGTGCCAGCAGTCGGGGGACGACAAATGGCTACACCTTC. This chain joins TRBV6-5 and TRBJ1-2; maybe TRBD1 (5 bases). The germline V gene has CDR1 MNHEY and CDR2 SVGAGI. With 5 bases removed from V and 6 bases from J, the gap between germline ends came to 13 bases. The CDR3 covers 13 residues.

The CDR3 sequence: CASSNRVTTPLHF. In nucleotides, the CDR3 is TGTGCCAGCAGTAACAGGGTCACGACACCCCTCCACTTT. The chain combines TRBV2 with TRBJ1-6, with a possible D match to TRBD1 (6 bases). This CDR3 has 13 amino acids. Germline lookup yields CDR1 SNHLY and CDR2 FYNNEI. The ends were cut back, 5 bases at V and 11 bases at J, with 13 bases in the middle.

This clone was picked up one time. V and J are TRBV7-3 and TRBJ2-1, with D possibly being TRBD1 (6 bases). The V end was cut by 5 bases, the J end by 3 bases, with 17 bases between. This CDR3 spans 16 amino acids. Germline lookup yields CDR1 SGHTA and CDR2 FQGTGA. The DNA for the CDR3 is TGTGCCAGCAGCCCACAGGGACCTCAATACTACAATGAGCAGTTCTTC. It translates to CASSPQGPQYYNEQFF.

This chain connects TRBV18 to TRBJ2-2; 8 nucleotides align to TRBD1. In germline, CDR1 is KGHSH, CDR2 LQKENI. This CDR3 is 15 amino acids long. The V gene end was trimmed by 2 bases and the J gene end by 4 bases; junction bases not matched to a gene: 3. CDR3 in DNA: TGTGCCAGCTCACCATTGGACAGGGCCACCGGGGAGCTGTTTTTT. Its translation: CASSPLDRATGELFF.

The chain employs TRBV19 and TRBJ2-7; maybe TRBD1 (6 bases). The CDR3 is 19 amino acids. With 1 base removed from V and 0 bases from J, the gap between germline ends came to 22 bases. From germline, CDR1 is LNHDA and CDR2 SQIVND (reference sequence). The DNA of the CDR3 is TGTGCCAGTAGTATAGGGAAGGGGGTTGGGATCCCCAACTCCTACGAGCAGTACTTC. The encoded protein is CASSIGKGVGIPNSYEQYF. The full variable domain, completed using reference TRBV19 and TRBJ2-7, is DGGITQSPKYLFRKEGQNVTLSCEQNLNHDAMYWYRQDPGQGLRLIYYSQIVNDFQKGDIAEGYSVSREKKESFPLTVTSAQKNPTAFYLCASSIGKGVGIPNSYEQYFGPGTRLTVT.

The chain carries TRBV7-9 and TRBJ2-5; 7 bases match TRBD2. CDR3 length equals 14 residues. V shed 3 bases and J 5 bases; nucleotides not matched to a gene: 6. Germline assignment: CDR1 SEHNR and CDR2 FQNEAQ (reference sequence). CDR3 in amino acids: CASSFLAGWETQYF. DNA of the CDR3: TGTGCCAGCAGCTTCTTAGCGGGCTGGGAGACCCAGTACTTC.

This clone was observed a single time. The CDR3 is CASSFRVGSYNEQFF. The CDR3 nucleotides are TGCGCCAGCAGCTTCAGGGTAGGCTCCTACAATGAGCAGTTCTTC. The V gene is TRBV5-1, the J gene TRBJ2-1; TRBD1 might be the D (5 bases). This CDR3 has 15 amino acids. The ends were cut back, 2 bases at V and 0 bases at J, with 9 bases in the middle. From germline, CDR1 is SGHRS and CDR2 YFSETQ.

This chain uses TRBV2 with TRBJ1-2, with D maybe TRBD1 (5 bases). The length of the CDR3 is 13 residues. CDR1 SNHLY and CDR2 FYNNEI come from the germline V gene. V gave up 4 bases and J gave up 4 bases, with 10 bases separating them. The CDR3 region has the DNA TGTGCCAGCAGTGGGGCAGGGCGCTATGGCTACACCTTC. It specifies CASSGAGRYGYTF.

The V and J genes are TRBV18 and TRBJ2-7, with 8 positions matching TRBD1. Trimming cost V 4 bases and J 5 bases; bases outside gene matches: 7. The CDR3 is made up of 14 amino acids. Germline V gives CDR1 KGHSH, CDR2 LQKENI. CDR3 sequence reads: CASSLGQGRDEQYF. For the CDR3, the DNA is TGTGCCAGCTCACTAGGACAGGGCAGGGACGAGCAGTACTTC.

As regards this clone: The same CDR3 is also encoded by other DNA sequences in this sample. J is TRBJ2-2 and V is TRBV7-2; D not certain. The germline V gene encodes CDR1 SGHTA and CDR2 FQGNSA. The CDR3 is 12 amino acids. Trimming pared 3 bases from V and 7 bases from J, leaving 6 bases between. CDR3 nucleotides: TGTGCCAGCAGCTTTAGTGTCGGGGAGCTGTTTTTT. Translated, it gives CASSFSVGELFF. Filled out from reference TRBV7-2 and TRBJ2-2, the complete variable domain reads GAGVSQSPSNKVTEKGKDVELRCDPISGHTALYWYRQSLGQGLEFLIYFQGNSAPDKSGLPSDRFSAERTGGSVSTLTIQRTQQEDSAVYLCASSFSVGELFFGEGSRLTVL.

The table lists this clone with a count of one. This chain connects TRBV27 to TRBJ1-1; D perhaps matches TRBD1 (6 bases). With 3 bases removed from V and 3 bases from J, the gap between germline ends came to 11 bases. The CDR3 sequence is 14 residues long. In germline, CDR1 is MNHEY, CDR2 SMNVEV (reference sequence). The CDR3 DNA reads TGTGCCAGCAGTTTCCGACAGGCGGACACTGAAGCTTTCTTT. Amino acids: CASSFRQADTEAFF.